This T cell receptor beta chain appears in the sequencing data of a study of T cells in women clearing cervical HPV infection (dated by TCRdb to 2017 to 2018). The study in broad terms: The cases were 20 to 30 women with histologically confirmed HPV16-related CIN3 or worse, and 2 of those women had invasive cancers. In the parent cohort, 9,500 to 13,000 women aged 18 or older were enrolled in Guanacaste, Costa Rica, during about 1993 to 1995 and then followed for less than 8 years. Among cases, blood sampling occurred a median of about 150 days after lesion detection, with an interquartile range of about 80 to 200 days. Since only a few of the women had HLA typing available, the possibility that HLA type was acting as a confounder could not be ruled out. Five blinded duplicates per group were added as quality controls, giving about 60 samples: about 50 participants and 10 replicates. Cases and controls were matched on year of sample collection and on age within five years. Blood from cases was collected at the visit at which the lesion was first identified, whereas blood from controls was collected once infection was no longer detected. Median age was about 32 years in cases versus roughly 40 in controls, and baseline characteristics did not differ significantly. Nested within Costa Rica's Guanacaste HPV Natural History Study, an exploratory proof-of-principle case-control study compared TCR repertoires across cervical HPV16 outcomes. The controls were some 23 women whose single incident HPV16 infection cleared within 12 months with no development of precancer or cancer. Broader findings and caveats from the paper: By combining richness with V gene abundances, random forest classifiers separated cases from controls with an estimated AUC of about 0.83. Because T-cell numbers per sample were unknown, differences in richness could reflect varying T-cell content rather than repertoire biology. The cross-sectional design could not show whether associations preceded infection or resulted from it; effector/memory subsets and HPV-specific T cells were not isolated. TCR repertoire richness was significantly higher in CIN3+ cases than in controls across sequencing depths, while evenness did not differ. Cases had lower TRBV6-7 relative abundance than controls (about 0.099% versus 0.16%; Bonferroni P = 0.0008).

Every participant had a single incident cervical HPV16 infection, and women with prevalent HPV16 infections were excluded. Cervical HPV DNA was detected with MY09/MY11 PCR, and genotyping was done by dot-blot hybridization. More than 14 mL of heparinized blood was centrifuged, after which the buffy coat was aliquoted, frozen at -30 degrees C, and then stored at -80 degrees C. QIAGEN kits were used to extract genomic DNA from the buffy coat specimens. CDR1 LNHNV and CDR2 YYDKDF were looked up in the germline V gene (reference sequence). Compared with germline, V lacks 5 bases and J lacks 1 base; bases without a gene match: 1. The CDR3 runs 13 amino acids, cysteine and phenylalanine included. The 30 bases shown cover part of the CDR3, and their frame starts at base 1. TCR beta CDR3 regions were amplified by multiplex PCR from an average of around 1,200 ng genomic DNA per sample using the immunoSEQ assay. To correct primer bias, the assay used a complete synthetic TCR repertoire to set an amplification baseline. Amplicons were sequenced on the Illumina platform. The source study handled its data this way. Error correction of the sequences involved clustering with frequency ratios plus a modified nearest-neighbor algorithm, after which the sequences were analyzed in the immunoSEQ Analyzer using IMGT gene definitions. At each rarefaction depth, TCR richness and evenness were averaged across 20 rarefaction repeats, and any sample with fewer sequences than the depth was left out. Wilcoxon rank sum tests with FDR correction were used to compare V, D and J gene relative abundances between the groups. Blinded duplicates gave an intraclass correlation of more than 90% for TCR richness and an average of around 83% across 66 gene segments. The table comes from immuneACCESS by way of TCRdb, which keeps in-frame sequences with V and J called. Part of the clones is missing from these tables; in studies checked, under half for an unresolved V gene and the rest for unknown reasons. V, J and clone size are taken as reported in that table, and D and trimming were inferred from the DNA itself. The table kept for this sample lists 9,000 to 15,000 clones. Together, the top ten hold less than 25% of the sample.

With respect to this clone: No antigen is known for it. Read sequence stops 3 residues before the CDR3 end, and the germline J gene provides the missing end.

This clonotype was sampled from a woman between 18 and 75 years old with a cervical HPV16 infection that either progressed to CIN3+ or cleared (not recorded which). The sequence joins TRBV15 to TRBJ2-7, and 8 junctional nucleotides match TRBD1. Sequences were obtained from blood buffy coat. The CDR3 loop reads CATSWDRSYEQYF. Partial CDR3 DNA: TGTGCCACCAGCTGGGACAGGTCCTACGAG. The variable domain in full, with residues beyond the CDR3 obtained from the reference TRBV15 and TRBJ2-7 genes, is DAMVIQNPRYQVTQFGKPVTLSCSQTLNHNVMYWYQQKSSQAPKLLFHYYDKDFNNEADTPDNFQSRRPNTSFCFLDIRSPGLGDTAMYLCATSWDRSYEQYFGPGTRLTVT.